This T cell receptor beta chain was identified in a study of a mutant IDH1 vaccine in newly diagnosed glioma. Overall study context: Once 4-6 weeks had passed after radiotherapy alone, vaccination started, or it started with temozolomide cycles. The sex distribution of treated patients was around 62% male and about 38% female, with a mean age of 40.4 years. Beforehand, treatment had been radiotherapy, temozolomide, or both; the majority received both.

The table came from immunoSEQ multiplex PCR; TCRdb's copy has only in-frame clones and leaves some out. Of 40,000 or so clones in the sample, about 75% were seen once. Comments on this clone: The antigen remains unidentified.

The time point here: week 23, last vaccination. Alongside topical imiquimod, each dose of vaccine comprised 300 ug of mutant IDH1 20-mer peptide. Donors had new IDH1-mutant astrocytomas of WHO grade 3 or 4 (ATRX-lost). The germline V gene encodes CDR1 SGHTA and CDR2 FQGNSA. This CDR3 contains 14 residues. V was cut by 1 base and J by 8 bases, with 13 bases left in between. Source: PBMCs, taken from a glioma patient whose treatment included an IDH1 peptide vaccine. The clonotype originates from a man between 50 and 59 years old with glioma. The chain couples TRBV7-2 to TRBJ2-3, with a weak D call TRBD2 (6 bases). In nucleotides, the CDR3 is TGTGCCAGCAGCTTAGACGGGGGTAAGGGTACGCAGTATTTT. It encodes CASSLDGGKGTQYF.